The 7 T cell receptor beta chains below come from one sample, sequenced in a study of response to subunit inactivated influenza vaccine. TCRdb used MiXCR to reprocess the RT-PCR reads, holding one entry per CDR3 protein. In the table there are about 580,000 distinct CDR3 sequences, 14% of which are singletons. The source material was PBMCs from blood, sampled 12 days after vaccination. The receptors originated from a man aged 50-59 years who received an inactivated influenza vaccine.

This rearrangement joins TRBV5-1 to TRBJ1-4; TRBD1 might be the D (6 bases). V dropped 3 bases and J dropped 0 bases, with 9 bases sitting between them. CDR1 SGHRS and CDR2 YFSETQ come from the germline V gene. The CDR3 is made up of 15 amino acids. This CDR3 is CASSSGASTNEKLFF. CDR3 bases: TGCGCCAGCAGCTCGGGGGCCTCAACTAATGAAAAACTGTTTTTT.

This clonotype was picked up a small number of times. The chain joins TRBV12-3 or TRBV12-4 to TRBJ2-6, with 7 nucleotides matching TRBD1. The CDR3 has 18 residues. V lost 6 bases, J lost 0 bases, and 11 bases stayed unmatched. CDR3 region: CASRLGQALLSGANVLTF. The CDR3, as DNA: TGTGCCAGCAGACTCGGACAGGCCTTACTCTCTGGGGCCAACGTCCTGACTTTC.

This chain joins TRBV11-2 and TRBJ2-1, with 10 bases lining up with TRBD2. The junction had 17 bases not matched to a gene; V was cut back by 0 bases and J by 9 bases. In germline, CDR1 is SGHAT, CDR2 FQNNGV. This CDR3 comprises 19 residues. The CDR3 region has the DNA TGTGCCAGCAGCTTAGATGGAGTAGCGGGGGGAGTATTCGGTTCTGAGCAGTTCTTC. This encodes CASSLDGVAGGVFGSEQFF.

The J gene is TRBJ1-1, the V gene TRBV5-6; 8 bases line up with TRBD1. In germline, CDR1 is SGHDT, CDR2 YYEEEE. The CDR3 extends over 15 amino acids. Trimming at V came to 2 bases and at J to 7 bases, leaving 10 bases not matched to a gene. CDR3 in amino acids: CASSFARGQGFEAFF. CDR3 in DNA: TGTGCCAGCAGCTTCGCCAGGGGGCAGGGGTTTGAAGCTTTCTTT.

This clonotype showed up many times. V usage is TRBV18 and J usage is TRBJ1-2; 8 positions agree with TRBD1. CDR1 is KGHSH and CDR2 is LQKENI in the germline V gene. CDR3 length: 15 residues. Unmatched junction bases numbered 8, after V lost 4 bases and J lost 4 bases. The CDR3 loop reads CASSQDRALGYGYTF. CDR3 coding DNA: TGTGCCAGCTCACAGGACAGGGCTTTGGGCTATGGCTACACCTTC. Drawing the rest from reference TRBV18 and TRBJ1-2, the complete variable domain is NAGVMQNPRHLVRRRGQEARLRCSPMKGHSHVYWYRQLPEEGLKFMVYLQKENIIDESGMPKERFSAEFPKEGPSILRIQQVVRGDSAAYFCASSQDRALGYGYTFGSGTRLTVV.

This clonotype was seen only a few times. The CDR3 DNA is TGTGCCATCAGCAGGGACGGTACCTACGAGCAGTACTTC. It specifies CAISRDGTYEQYF. The chain uses TRBV10-3 and TRBJ2-7; D possibly uses TRBD1 or TRBD2 (5 bases each). V was cut by 6 bases and J by 2 bases, with 11 bases left in between. The CDR3 extends over 13 amino acids. Germline CDR1 is ENHRY and CDR2 is SYGVKD.

This clonotype was seen more than once but under ten times. The J gene is TRBJ2-2, the V gene TRBV9, with D tentatively TRBD1 (5 bases). The CDR3 extends over 15 amino acids. V was trimmed by 4 bases and J by 1 base, leaving 11 bases between them. Germline CDR1 is SGDLS and CDR2 is YYNGEE. This chain's CDR3 is CASSFRQMNTGELFF. CDR3 sequence (DNA): TGTGCCAGCAGCTTCCGACAGATGAACACCGGGGAGCTGTTTTTT.